Listed below are T cell receptor beta chains from one sample, sequenced in a study of T-cell reconstitution after alpha-beta-depleted transplantation in children. TCRdb analysed the PCR reads with MiXCR anew, one entry per CDR3 protein. This sample has more than 550,000 distinct CDR3 sequences; 8% to 11% occur once, and the top ten carry less than 5%. The sample in question was PBMCs from the stem cell graft donor, obtained from the stem cell graft. Receptors were obtained from a human donor who donated a stem cell graft to a child with acute myeloid leukemia. The CDR3 runs from the conserved cysteine through the conserved F or W. The D gene is left open where the match is weak. Only part of the rows carry a size: once, few, many, or a class if the clone is expanded.

clone_size: .; j_call: TRBJ2-7; v_call: TRBV5-1; d_call: .; cdr3_nt: TGCGCCAGCAGCTTGGAAGGGACAGCGGGGCACGAGCAGTACTTC; cdr3_aa: CASSLEGTAGHEQYF
clone_size: .; j_call: TRBJ2-1; v_call: TRBV20-1; d_call: TRBD2; cdr3_nt: TGCAGTGCTTTTACACTAGCGGGAGAGAGTAATGAGCAGTTCTTC; cdr3_aa: CSAFTLAGESNEQFF
clone_size: few; j_call: TRBJ2-7; v_call: TRBV27; d_call: TRBD2; cdr3_nt: TGTGCCAGCAGTTCGACGGGACTAGCCTCAAGGCCCTACGAGCAGTACTTC; cdr3_aa: CASSSTGLASRPYEQYF
clone_size: .; j_call: TRBJ2-1; v_call: TRBV2; d_call: TRBD1; cdr3_nt: TGTGCCAGCAGGCACGGACAGGGTGATAAGTTCTTC; cdr3_aa: CASRHGQGDKFF
clone_size: many; j_call: TRBJ2-3; v_call: TRBV2; d_call: .; cdr3_nt: TGTGCCAGCAGTGAAGACCGTGGTGTAGATACGCAGTATTTT; cdr3_aa: CASSEDRGVDTQYF
clone_size: .; j_call: TRBJ2-1; v_call: TRBV29-1; d_call: .; cdr3_nt: TGCAGCGTTGGGGATAGCGTAGGTGAGCAGTTCTTC; cdr3_aa: CSVGDSVGEQFF
clone_size: .; j_call: TRBJ1-3; v_call: TRBV29-1; d_call: .; cdr3_nt: TGCAGCGTTGATCCGGGCTTTTCTGGAAACACCATATATTTT; cdr3_aa: CSVDPGFSGNTIYF
clone_size: few; j_call: TRBJ2-1; v_call: TRBV7-9; d_call: TRBD2; cdr3_nt: TGTGCCAGCAGCTTTTCGATGCGCGGGAGGGCAAGAGAGCAGTTCTTC; cdr3_aa: CASSFSMRGRAREQFF
clone_size: few; j_call: TRBJ2-1; v_call: TRBV3-1; d_call: TRBD2; cdr3_nt: TGTGCCAGCAGCCCGGGACTAGCGGGATTTGGTGAGCAGTTCTTC; cdr3_aa: CASSPGLAGFGEQFF
clone_size: few; j_call: TRBJ2-7; v_call: TRBV6-1; d_call: TRBD1; cdr3_nt: TGTGCCAGCAAAAGAACAGGGGCTTCGGGCGAGCAGTACTTC; cdr3_aa: CASKRTGASGEQYF
clone_size: .; j_call: TRBJ2-2; v_call: TRBV27; d_call: TRBD2; cdr3_nt: TGTGCCAGCAGTTTACTAGCGGGATACACCGGGGAGCTGTTTTTT; cdr3_aa: CASSLLAGYTGELFF
clone_size: few; j_call: TRBJ2-5; v_call: TRBV5-1; d_call: .; cdr3_nt: TGCGCCAGCAGGGAGGGACTGTTAATACAAGAGACCCAGTACTTC; cdr3_aa: CASREGLLIQETQYF
clone_size: .; j_call: TRBJ2-1; v_call: TRBV20-1; d_call: .; cdr3_nt: TGCAGTGCTAGCGAGGGAGGCGTCCGCTCCTACAATGAGCAGTTCTTC; cdr3_aa: CSASEGGVRSYNEQFF
clone_size: .; j_call: TRBJ1-1; v_call: TRBV29-1; d_call: .; cdr3_nt: TGCACCACCATCGGAGGCCTGAACACTGAAGCTTTCTTT; cdr3_aa: CTTIGGLNTEAFF
clone_size: few; j_call: TRBJ1-2; v_call: TRBV7-2; d_call: .; cdr3_nt: TGTGCCAGCAGCTTAGGACCCGAAGCAGGGTGGGGCTATGGCTACACCTTC; cdr3_aa: CASSLGPEAGWGYGYTF
clone_size: many; j_call: TRBJ2-3; v_call: TRBV10-3; d_call: TRBD1; cdr3_nt: TGTGCCATCATGCCAGGGGGCGCGGGGGATACGCAGTATTTT; cdr3_aa: CAIMPGGAGDTQYF
clone_size: many; j_call: TRBJ2-1; v_call: TRBV9; d_call: .; cdr3_nt: TGTGCCAGCAGCGCCTCGGGGAGGCAGAGGAATGAGCAGTTCTTC; cdr3_aa: CASSASGRQRNEQFF
clone_size: .; j_call: TRBJ2-1; v_call: TRBV4-3; d_call: .; cdr3_nt: TGCGCCAGCAGCCGAGGAGGTGCGGGACGGAATGAGCAGTTCTTC; cdr3_aa: CASSRGGAGRNEQFF
clone_size: .; j_call: TRBJ2-7; v_call: TRBV9; d_call: .; cdr3_nt: TGTGCCAGCAGCGTTGGGGTCGGCGAGCAGTACTTC; cdr3_aa: CASSVGVGEQYF
clone_size: .; j_call: TRBJ1-1; v_call: TRBV20-1; d_call: .; cdr3_nt: TGCAGTGCTAGAGATCAGGGCCAGTTGGATATCATCACTGAAGCTTTCTTT; cdr3_aa: CSARDQGQLDIITEAFF
clone_size: many; j_call: TRBJ2-1; v_call: TRBV9; d_call: .; cdr3_nt: TGTGCCAGCAGGGGGGGGGCGACCTACAATGAGCAGTTCTTC; cdr3_aa: CASRGGATYNEQFF
clone_size: many; j_call: TRBJ2-1; v_call: TRBV12-3/TRBV12-4; d_call: TRBD2; cdr3_nt: TGTGCCAGCAGTAGAACTAGCGGGGGTCCGTGGGGTGAGCAGTTCTTC; cdr3_aa: CASSRTSGGPWGEQFF
clone_size: many; j_call: TRBJ1-1; v_call: TRBV20-1; d_call: .; cdr3_nt: TGCAGTCTCAAGCCCATGAACACTGAAGCTTTCTTT; cdr3_aa: CSLKPMNTEAFF
clone_size: few; j_call: TRBJ2-1; v_call: TRBV6-4; d_call: TRBD1; cdr3_nt: TGTGCCAGCAGGACAGGGGTAAGGCAGTTCTTC; cdr3_aa: CASRTGVRQFF
clone_size: .; j_call: TRBJ2-7; v_call: TRBV3-1; d_call: TRBD1; cdr3_nt: TGTGCCAGCAGCCAAGATCGGGACAGGGGTTACGAGCAGTACTTC; cdr3_aa: CASSQDRDRGYEQYF
clone_size: many; j_call: TRBJ1-5; v_call: TRBV4-2; d_call: TRBD1; cdr3_nt: TGTGCCAGCAGCCAAGAGGGACAGACCAATCAGCCCCAGCATTTT; cdr3_aa: CASSQEGQTNQPQHF
clone_size: few; j_call: TRBJ2-5; v_call: TRBV10-2; d_call: .; cdr3_nt: TGCGCCAGCAGTGAGTCCTGGGACCTCCAAGTTGAGACCCAGTACTTC; cdr3_aa: CASSESWDLQVETQYF
clone_size: .; j_call: TRBJ2-3; v_call: TRBV28; d_call: .; cdr3_nt: TGTGCCAGCAGAAGTTTTTCTGGGTTGACAGATACGCAGTATTTT; cdr3_aa: CASRSFSGLTDTQYF